This TCR beta chain was sequenced in a study of CD8 T cells in ankylosing spondylitis. Study outcomes and limitations: Ankylosing spondylitis blood seemed to carry a telltale TCR beta motif made of fewer than 10 highly homologous variants.

Quantitative molecular-barcoded 5'-RACE generated the TCR beta libraries. TCRdb reprocessed the 5' RACE reads with MiXCR, giving one entry per CDR3 protein. The sample has 700,000 to 850,000 distinct CDR3 sequences, approximately 12% seen once. This clonotype has at least ten counts. Its antigen remains unknown. The CDR3 runs 15 residues. Trimming shortened V by 4 bases and J by 0 bases, and 14 bases separated the two germline ends. The germline V gene has CDR1 SGHRS and CDR2 YFSETQ. The rearrangement joins TRBV5-1 to TRBJ2-7, with D possibly matching TRBD1 (6 bases). The TCR originated in a male donor with ankylosing spondylitis. Sequenced material: blood, either unsorted or a sorted T cell fraction (not recorded which). The CDR3 spells CASSHGQISSYEQYF. The CDR3 DNA follows: TGCGCCAGCAGCCACGGACAGATTAGCTCCTACGAGCAGTACTTC. Full variable domain (missing parts from reference TRBV5-1 and TRBJ2-7): KAGVTQTPRYLIKTRGQQVTLSCSPISGHRSVSWYQQTPGQGLQFLFEYFSETQRNKGNFPGRFSGRQFSNSRSEMNVSTLELGDSALYLCASSHGQISSYEQYFGPGTRLTVT.